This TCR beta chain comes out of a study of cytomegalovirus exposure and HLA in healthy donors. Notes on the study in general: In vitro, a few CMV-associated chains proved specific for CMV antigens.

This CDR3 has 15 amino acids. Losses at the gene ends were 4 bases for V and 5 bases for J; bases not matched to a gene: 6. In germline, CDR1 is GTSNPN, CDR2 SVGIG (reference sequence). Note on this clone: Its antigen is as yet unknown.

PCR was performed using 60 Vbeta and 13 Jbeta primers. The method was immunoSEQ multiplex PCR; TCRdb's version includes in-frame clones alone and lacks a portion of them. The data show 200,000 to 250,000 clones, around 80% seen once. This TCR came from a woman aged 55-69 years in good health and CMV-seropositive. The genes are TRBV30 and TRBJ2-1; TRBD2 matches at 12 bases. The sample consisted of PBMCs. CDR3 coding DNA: TGTGCCTGGATCCCTTGGACTAGCGGGAACAATGAGCAGTTCTTC. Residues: CAWIPWTSGNNEQFF.